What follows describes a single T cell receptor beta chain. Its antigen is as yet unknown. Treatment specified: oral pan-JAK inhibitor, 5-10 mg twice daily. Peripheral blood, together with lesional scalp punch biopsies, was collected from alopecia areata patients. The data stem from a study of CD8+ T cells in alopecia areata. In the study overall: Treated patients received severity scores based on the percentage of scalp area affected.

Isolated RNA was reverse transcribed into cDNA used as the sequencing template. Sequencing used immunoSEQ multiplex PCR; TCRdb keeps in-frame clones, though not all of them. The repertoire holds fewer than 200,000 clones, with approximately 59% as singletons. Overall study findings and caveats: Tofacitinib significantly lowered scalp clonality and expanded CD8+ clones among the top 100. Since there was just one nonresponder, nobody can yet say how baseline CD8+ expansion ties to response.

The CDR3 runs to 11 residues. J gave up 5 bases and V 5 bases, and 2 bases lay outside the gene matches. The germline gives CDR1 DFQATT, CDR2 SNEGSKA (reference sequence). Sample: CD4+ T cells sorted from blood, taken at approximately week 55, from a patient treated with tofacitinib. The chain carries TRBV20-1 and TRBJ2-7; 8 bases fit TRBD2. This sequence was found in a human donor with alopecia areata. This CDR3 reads CSAAGGNEQYF. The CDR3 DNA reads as TGCAGTGCTGCGGGGGGCAACGAGCAGTACTTC.